Below are 20 T cell receptor beta chains sequenced from a single sample in a study of cytomegalovirus exposure and HLA in healthy donors. TCRdb keeps only in-frame clones here, not all; method: immunoSEQ multiplex PCR. The sample has more than 85,000 clones, over 85% seen once; the top ten hold approximately 1.9%. Sequencing was done on a sample of PBMCs. These receptors all stem from a young woman in good health and CMV-seronegative.

V gene TRBV9 combines with J gene TRBJ2-3; weak D call: TRBD1 (6 bases). The CDR3 runs 14 residues. Trimming stripped 0 bases from V and 4 bases from J, with 9 bases between. Germline V gives CDR1 SGDLS, CDR2 YYNGEE. CDR3: CASSVDRVADTQYF. CDR3 nucleotides: TGTGCCAGCAGCGTAGACAGGGTCGCAGATACGCAGTATTTT. Together with reference TRBV9 and TRBJ2-3, the CDR3 gives the full variable domain: DSGVTQTPKHLITATGQRVTLRCSPRSGDLSVYWYQQSLDQGLQFLIQYYNGEERAKGNILERFSAQQFPDLHSELNLSSLELGDSALYFCASSVDRVADTQYFGPGTRLTVL.

On this clone: One junction end does not reproduce the germline sequence, and a read error may be involved. V usage is TRBV7-7 and J usage is TRBJ2-6; D is possibly TRBD1 (5 bases). The V gene's germline CDR1 is SSHAT and CDR2 FNYEAQ (reference sequence). The CDR3 is 16 residues long. The CDR3 nucleotides are TGTGCTAGCAGCCCAGTAGGGGTCTCTGGGGCCAACGTCCTGACTTTC. This gives the protein CASSPVGVSGANVLTF.

The rearrangement links TRBV4-3 to TRBJ1-4, with D hard to call. CDR1 is LGHNA and CDR2 is YSLEER in the germline V gene. This CDR3 region has 15 residues. The V end was cut by 4 bases, the J end by 4 bases, with 13 bases between. CDR3 in amino acids: CASSPRGRGNEKLFF. The CDR3 DNA is TGCGCCAGCAGCCCCCGCGGCCGTGGTAATGAAAAACTGTTTTTT.

As DNA, the CDR3 is TGTGCCAGCAGCGTACAATCGACAGGAGAAGAGACCCAGTACTTC. Amino acids: CASSVQSTGEETQYF. The chain recombines TRBV9 with TRBJ2-5, with D possibly matching TRBD1 (6 bases). CDR1 is SGDLS and CDR2 is YYNGEE in the germline V gene. The CDR3 is made up of 15 amino acids. V was pared by 1 base and J by 3 bases, with 13 bases between.

The V gene is TRBV7-6, the J gene TRBJ2-6; D gene uncertain. CDR1 and CDR2 (germline): SGHVS, FNYEAQ. V gave up 0 bases and J gave up 0 bases, with 3 bases separating them. The CDR3 has 15 residues. In DNA form, the CDR3 reads TGTGCCAGCAGCTTAGCCCGCTCTGGGGCCAACGTCCTGACTTTC. It specifies CASSLARSGANVLTF.

This clone came up once. The V gene is TRBV7-2, the J gene TRBJ1-5; no clear D gene. The V and J ends lost 10 bases and 11 bases respectively, with 24 bases between them. The germline V gene encodes CDR1 SGHTA and CDR2 FQGNSA. This CDR3 is built from 14 residues. The CDR3 region has the DNA TGTGCCACCTCCCGGAGGGAGGGTGAGGGAGCCCAGCATTTT. Residues: CATSRREGEGAQHF.

The chain joins TRBV28 to TRBJ2-1; D may be TRBD1 (6 bases). CDR3 length: 15 residues. CDR1 MDHEN and CDR2 SYDVKM come from the germline V gene. V gave up 1 base and J gave up 1 base, with 8 bases separating them. The CDR3 coding sequence is TGTGCCAGCAGTTTATTGGGACAATCCTACAATGAGCAGTTCTTC. Translating gives CASSLLGQSYNEQFF.

The chain uses TRBV10-3 and TRBJ2-7, with 7 bases lining up with TRBD1. In germline, CDR1 is ENHRY, CDR2 SYGVKD. Trimming removed 2 bases from V and 6 bases from J; junction bases left unmatched: 10. The CDR3 consists of 15 residues. CDR3 DNA sequence: TGTGCCATCAGTGAGAGGGTGACAGGGAGCCTCGAGCAGTACTTC. Translating it yields CAISERVTGSLEQYF.

CDR3 sequence reads: CASSPDRDEQFF. Here the CDR3 DNA reads TGCGCCAGCAGCCCAGACAGGGACGAGCAGTTCTTC. The chain combines TRBV5-1 with TRBJ2-1, with 7 positions matching TRBD1. This CDR3 has 12 residues. Germline CDR1 and CDR2: SGHRS and YFSETQ. V was pared by 4 bases and J by 10 bases, with 5 bases of the junction left unmatched. The variable domain in full, completed from reference TRBV5-1 and TRBJ2-1, reads KAGVTQTPRYLIKTRGQQVTLSCSPISGHRSVSWYQQTPGQGLQFLFEYFSETQRNKGNFPGRFSGRQFSNSRSEMNVSTLELGDSALYLCASSPDRDEQFFGPGTRLTVL.

The rearrangement joins TRBV7-8 to TRBJ1-2; TRBD1 matches at 7 bases. The CDR3 sequence is 16 residues long. The germline V gene has CDR1 SGHVS and CDR2 FQNEAQ. Trimming took 1 base from V and 0 from J; bases not matched to a gene: 5. The CDR3 DNA reads as TGTGCCAGCAGCTTAGAGGGACAGATAGCTAACTATGGCTACACCTTC. This sequence encodes CASSLEGQIANYGYTF.

V gene TRBV5-5 combines with J gene TRBJ1-1; 8 positions agree with TRBD1. The germline V gene encodes CDR1 SGHKS and CDR2 YYEKEE (reference sequence). The V gene end was trimmed by 3 bases and the J gene end by 4 bases; junction bases not matched to a gene: 5. The length of the CDR3 is 14 residues. The CDR3 is CASSWAGGTTEAFF. For the CDR3, the DNA is TGTGCCAGCAGCTGGGCAGGGGGCACCACTGAAGCTTTCTTT.

This chain uses TRBV6-5 with TRBJ2-5; possibly TRBD1 for D (7 bases). The CDR3 has 13 residues. V lost 5 bases to trimming and J lost 4 bases, with 11 bases between them. Per germline, CDR1 MNHEY and CDR2 SVGAGI. The CDR3 is CASSVQGGETQYF. The CDR3 DNA reads TGTGCCAGCAGTGTCCAGGGGGGAGAGACCCAGTACTTC.

This chain connects TRBV9 to TRBJ2-5; possibly TRBD1 for D (5 bases). Germline V gene lookup returns CDR1 SGDLS and CDR2 YYNGEE. Trimming stripped 3 bases from V and 2 bases from J, with 14 bases between. There are 15 residues in the CDR3. CDR3 region: CASSADPTAQETQYF. CDR3 coding DNA: TGTGCCAGCAGCGCTGACCCGACAGCTCAAGAGACCCAGTACTTC.

The CDR3 bases are TGTGCCAGCAGGGAACCTACAGGGTTGAACACTGAAGCTTTCTTT. Amino acid sequence: CASREPTGLNTEAFF. The rearrangement joins TRBV2 to TRBJ1-1; tentatively, D is TRBD1 (6 bases). The V and J ends lost 6 bases and 0 bases respectively, with 14 bases between them. The CDR3 spans 15 residues. Germline loops: CDR1 SNHLY, CDR2 FYNNEI.

The chain joins TRBV30 to TRBJ1-4; 7 bases align to TRBD1. The CDR3 is 15 amino acids. Germline CDR1 and CDR2: GTSNPN and SVGIG (reference sequence). J gave up 8 bases and V 2 bases, and 11 bases lay outside the gene matches. Here the CDR3 reads CAWSPIQGLGEKLFF. DNA of the CDR3: TGTGCCTGGAGTCCGATACAGGGGTTGGGAGAAAAACTGTTTTTT.

V and J are TRBV10-2 and TRBJ1-1; tentatively, D is TRBD1 (5 bases). The CDR3 is 13 residues long. With 5 bases removed from V and 0 bases from J, the gap between germline ends came to 7 bases. The germline V gene has CDR1 WSHSY and CDR2 SAAADI. DNA of the CDR3: TGCGCCAGCAGTAAACAGGTGAACACTGAAGCTTTCTTT. This translates into CASSKQVNTEAFF.

The V gene is TRBV27, the J gene TRBJ2-2; D is unclear. Trimming cost V 4 bases and J 6 bases, with 9 bases left between them. This CDR3 has 13 amino acids. The germline CDR1 and CDR2 sequences are MNHEY and SMNVEV (reference sequence). The CDR3 DNA reads TGTGCCAGCAGTTCCTCCAGTGCCGGGGAGCTGTTTTTT. Protein sequence: CASSSSSAGELFF.

The chain employs TRBV30 and TRBJ1-3; 7 bases match TRBD1. Germline loops: CDR1 GTSNPN, CDR2 SVGIG (reference sequence). V lost 3 bases and J lost 0; bases outside the gene matches: 5. There are 15 residues in the CDR3. Here the CDR3 reads CAWSPTGFSGNTIYF. CDR3 DNA sequence: TGTGCCTGGAGCCCGACAGGGTTCTCTGGAAACACCATATATTTT.

V usage is TRBV4-1 and J usage is TRBJ2-7, with 13 bases identical to TRBD2. J was trimmed by 2 bases and V by 4 bases; bases with no gene match: 5. Germline V lookup: CDR1 MGHRA, CDR2 YSYEKL. The CDR3 contains 16 residues. CDR3 amino acids: CASSRGLAGATYEQYF. The CDR3, as DNA: TGCGCCAGCAGCCGAGGACTAGCGGGAGCTACCTACGAGCAGTACTTC.

This clone was seen just once. J is TRBJ1-1 and V is TRBV30; D gene ambiguous. In germline, CDR1 is GTSNPN, CDR2 SVGIG (reference sequence). Trimming cost V 0 bases and J 3 bases, with 17 bases left between them. This CDR3 comprises 16 residues. The CDR3 here is CAWSVLVPPAHTEAFF. CDR3 coding DNA: TGTGCCTGGAGTGTACTAGTGCCGCCAGCCCACACTGAAGCTTTCTTT.